Listed here are 21 T cell receptor beta chains from one sample, sequenced in a study of PD-1 blockade in classical Hodgkin lymphoma. This table comes from immunoSEQ multiplex PCR, and its TCRdb copy is limited to in-frame clones, with some not included. The sample has about 39,000 clones, 77% seen once. The time point was: cycle 4 day 1 (C4D1), after less than 7 weeks of nivolumab. Each and every patient relapsed after autologous stem cell transplantation, and patients got differing brentuximab vedotin exposure. The sequenced sample was peripheral blood mononuclear cells (PBMCs), obtained before the fourth cycle of nivolumab. These receptors all stem from a human donor with classical Hodgkin lymphoma.

This clone was detected a few times. The rearrangement links TRBV7-2 to TRBJ2-6; TRBD2 agrees at 7 bases. This CDR3 has 16 residues. Germline loops: CDR1 SGHTA, CDR2 FQGNSA. With 7 bases clipped from V and 0 bases from J, the junction kept 6 bases outside the gene matches. This CDR3 reads CASNPGGHSGANVLTF. In DNA form, the CDR3 reads TGTGCCAGCAACCCGGGAGGCCACTCTGGGGCCAACGTCCTGACTTTC.

The chain is built from TRBV4-2 and TRBJ2-3; 9 bases line up with TRBD2. This CDR3 has 16 amino acids. CDR1 LGHNA and CDR2 YNFKEQ come from the germline V gene. The V segment lost 1 base and the J segment 7 bases; nucleotides outside the gene matches: 9. This chain's CDR3 is CASSQGSLAGLYTQYF. CDR3 DNA: TGTGCCAGCAGCCAAGGTTCACTAGCGGGTCTTTATACGCAGTATTTT.

This chain links TRBV7-9 with TRBJ1-1; D perhaps matches TRBD1 (5 bases). The V and J ends lost 5 bases and 4 bases respectively, with 17 bases between them. Germline CDR1 reads SEHNR; CDR2 reads FQNEAQ (reference sequence). CDR3 length: 15 residues. CDR3 sequence reads: CASSILRVGSTEAFF. CDR3 DNA: TGTGCCAGCAGCATCCTCAGGGTAGGGAGCACTGAAGCTTTCTTT.

The chain links TRBV5-1 to TRBJ2-5, with 8 nucleotides matching TRBD1. With V trimmed by 6 bases and J by 6 bases, 10 bases remained unmatched. CDR1 and CDR2 (germline): SGHRS, YFSETQ. This CDR3 contains 14 residues. As DNA, the CDR3 is TGCGCCAGCATGCCGGAAACAGGGGGAAAGACCCAGTACTTC. It specifies CASMPETGGKTQYF.

The chain has TRBV19 and TRBJ2-2; a weak D match, TRBD2 (5 bases). The CDR3 length is 18 residues. With 0 bases removed from V and 1 base from J, the gap between germline ends came to 15 bases. Looked up from germline, CDR1 is LNHDA and CDR2 is SQIVND (reference sequence). The CDR3 bases are TGTGCCAGTAGTATAGATGCCCCCCCGGGGAGGAACACCGGGGAGCTGTTTTTT. Translated, it gives CASSIDAPPGRNTGELFF.

This clone has a handful of counts. The chain is built from TRBV7-2 and TRBJ2-7; the match to TRBD1 covers 7 bases. The CDR3 sequence is 13 residues long. Germline CDR1 SGHTA, CDR2 FQGNSA. J gave up 7 bases and V 2 bases, and 5 bases lay outside the gene matches. The CDR3 nucleotides are TGTGCCAGCAGCTTACCGGACAGGATGGAGCAGTACTTC. Encoded protein: CASSLPDRMEQYF. Full variable domain (rest looked up from reference TRBV7-2 and TRBJ2-7): GAGVSQSPSNKVTEKGKDVELRCDPISGHTALYWYRQSLGQGLEFLIYFQGNSAPDKSGLPSDRFSAERTGGSVSTLTIQRTQQEDSAVYLCASSLPDRMEQYFGPGTRLTVT.

V is TRBV9 and J is TRBJ2-3; 8 bases agree with TRBD2. Germline loops: CDR1 SGDLS, CDR2 YYNGEE. J lost 10 bases, V lost 0 bases, and 7 bases had no gene match. The CDR3 has 14 amino acids. The CDR3 loop is CASSVATERGSQYF. The CDR3 bases are TGTGCCAGCAGCGTAGCTACGGAGCGGGGGTCGCAGTATTTT.

V is TRBV6-1 and J is TRBJ1-4; D is perhaps TRBD1 (6 bases). Germline V gene data show CDR1 as MNHNS and CDR2 as SASEGT. V was clipped by 3 bases and J by 8 bases, with 16 bases between them. The CDR3 covers 15 residues. CDR3 nucleotides: TGTGCCAGCAGTGAGCCCTCAGGGGTCAGGGAAAAACTGTTTTTT. Protein product: CASSEPSGVREKLFF.

The gene calls are TRBV5-1 and TRBJ1-2, with TRBD1 as a possible D gene (5 bases). The CDR3 loop spans 12 amino acids. CDR1 and CDR2 (germline): SGHRS, YFSETQ. The germline V and J ends were trimmed by 0 bases and 7 bases, with 7 bases remaining between them. This CDR3 reads CASSLGRGGYTF. CDR3 nucleotides: TGCGCCAGCAGCTTGGGGAGGGGTGGCTACACCTTC.

The V call is TRBV18, the J call TRBJ2-7, with TRBD2 matching over 16 bases. V lost 4 bases, J lost 9 bases, and 9 bases stayed unmatched. Per germline, CDR1 KGHSH and CDR2 LQKENI. CDR3 size: 16 residues. The CDR3 nucleotides are TGTGCCAGCTCACAAAACATGGGACTAGCGGGGGGGCCGCAGTACTTC. It specifies CASSQNMGLAGGPQYF.

This sequence joins TRBV15 and TRBJ2-3; 10 positions agree with TRBD2. The CDR3 covers 16 residues. Per the germline V gene, CDR1 is LNHNV and CDR2 is YYDKDF (reference sequence). V lost 0 bases and J lost 5; bases outside the gene matches: 5. The CDR3 nucleotides are TGTGCCACCAGCAGAGAAAGCGGGGGGGCGAAAGATACGCAGTATTTT. Translating it yields CATSRESGGAKDTQYF.

V is TRBV5-1 and J is TRBJ2-1; 7 positions match TRBD1. The CDR3 loop spans 15 amino acids. Looked up from germline, CDR1 is SGHRS and CDR2 is YFSETQ. V was clipped by 1 base and J by 7 bases; unmatched bases: 8. The CDR3 nucleotides are TGCGCCAGCAGCTTGACAGGGGCGGTCAGTAATGAGCAGTTCTTC. This gives the protein CASSLTGAVSNEQFF.

Notes on this clone: Relative to the germline gene, one junction end is altered; a read error may explain this. The CDR3 nucleotides read TGTGCTAGCAGCCCCCGGGGGGCGGGGTACAATGAGCAGTTCTTC. This translates into CASSPRGAGYNEQFF. The rearrangement joins TRBV7-7 to TRBJ2-1; D possibly corresponds to TRBD2 (7 bases). CDR3 length: 15 residues. The germline V gene has CDR1 SSHAT and CDR2 FNYEAQ (reference sequence).

CDR3 coding DNA: TGTGCCAGCACCCCTAGGGGGGGCCAGAACACTGAAGCTTTCTTT. It yields the protein CASTPRGGQNTEAFF. The rearrangement joins TRBV7-9 to TRBJ1-1; D possibly corresponds to TRBD1 (6 bases). The CDR3 runs 15 residues. The germline gives CDR1 SEHNR, CDR2 FQNEAQ (reference sequence). V was clipped by 7 bases and J by 1 base, with 16 bases between them.

J is TRBJ1-3 and V is TRBV11-2; D is unclear. Between the trimmed V and J ends, which lost 1 base and 4 bases, there was a span of 17 bases. The CDR3 length is 17 residues. CDR1 and CDR2 (germline): SGHAT, FQNNGV. This CDR3 reads CASSLVLGLTLGNTIYF. CDR3 coding DNA: TGTGCCAGCAGCTTAGTATTGGGGTTGACACTAGGAAACACCATATATTTT.

V gene TRBV6-5 combines with J gene TRBJ1-1; no firm D call. Germline lookup yields CDR1 MNHEY and CDR2 SVGAGI. CDR3 length: 13 amino acids. Trimming took 2 bases from V and 0 from J, leaving 4 bases between them. CDR3 sequence reads: CASSYSLNTEAFF. CDR3 bases: TGTGCCAGCAGTTACAGTCTGAACACTGAAGCTTTCTTT.

This clone was picked up a small number of times. The V and J genes are TRBV7-9 and TRBJ2-2, with D possibly being TRBD1 (6 bases). The CDR3 has 16 amino acids. Germline V gene sequence: CDR1 SEHNR, CDR2 FQNEAQ (reference sequence). Trimming took off 6 bases at V and 6 bases at J, with 20 bases between the two ends. CDR3 sequence (DNA): TGTGCCAGCAGTATCCGGGACAAGTCAGTGTCCGGGGAGCTGTTTTTT. It encodes CASSIRDKSVSGELFF.

The chain recombines TRBV7-8 with TRBJ1-3; TRBD1 is a possible D gene (5 bases). Germline CDR1 is SGHVS and CDR2 is FQNEAQ. CDR3 size: 16 residues. V lost 3 bases and J 4 bases, leaving 16 bases between the germline ends. The CDR3 spells CASSLGELLFGNTIYF. CDR3 DNA sequence: TGTGCCAGCAGCTTGGGGGAGCTTCTATTCGGAAACACCATATATTTT.

This rearrangement joins TRBV6-1 to TRBJ2-1; TRBD2 matches 9 bases. Germline CDR1 reads MNHNS; CDR2 reads SASEGT. The CDR3 contains 15 residues. J was trimmed by 7 bases and V by 2 bases; bases with no gene match: 6. The CDR3 here is CASSEFGLAGNEQFF. Here the CDR3 DNA reads TGTGCCAGCAGTGAATTTGGGCTAGCGGGGAATGAGCAGTTCTTC.

This chain links TRBV27 with TRBJ1-4, with D possibly TRBD1 on 6 matching bases. Germline lookup yields CDR1 MNHEY and CDR2 SMNVEV (reference sequence). Trimming took off 0 bases at V and 7 bases at J, with 12 bases between the two ends. The CDR3 spans 15 residues. CDR3 sequence (DNA): TGTGCCAGCAGTTTATCGGGGGCGCAGAGTGAAAAACTGTTTTTT. Amino acid sequence: CASSLSGAQSEKLFF.

This clone was observed a single time. The V and J genes are TRBV6-4 and TRBJ2-1; no reliable D call. Germline lookup yields CDR1 MRHNA and CDR2 SNTAGT. Trimming took 0 bases from V and 0 from J, leaving 9 bases between them. The CDR3 is made up of 16 amino acids. The CDR3 coding sequence is TGTGCCAGCAGTGACTCGGATACCCGCTCCTACAATGAGCAGTTCTTC. Residues: CASSDSDTRSYNEQFF.